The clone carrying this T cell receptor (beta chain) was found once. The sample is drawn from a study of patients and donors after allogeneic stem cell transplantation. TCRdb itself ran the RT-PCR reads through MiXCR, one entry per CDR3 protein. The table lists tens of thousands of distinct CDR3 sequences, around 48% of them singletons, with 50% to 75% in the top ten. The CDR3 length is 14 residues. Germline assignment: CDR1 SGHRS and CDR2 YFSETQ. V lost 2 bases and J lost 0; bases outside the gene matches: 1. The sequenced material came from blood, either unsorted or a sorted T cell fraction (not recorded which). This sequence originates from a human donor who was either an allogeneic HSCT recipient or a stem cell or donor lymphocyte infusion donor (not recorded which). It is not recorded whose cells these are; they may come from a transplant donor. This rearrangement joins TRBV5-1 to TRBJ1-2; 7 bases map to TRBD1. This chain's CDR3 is CASSLQGTNYGYTF. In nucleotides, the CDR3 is TGCGCCAGCAGCTTACAGGGGACTAACTATGGCTACACCTTC.